This T cell receptor beta chain was sequenced in a study of T cell responses to AZD1222 COVID-19 vaccine. Study information: The study pooled second doses at about 4 or about 12 weeks.

The CDR3 contains 16 residues. Per the germline V gene, CDR1 is KGHSH and CDR2 is LQKENI. V lost 5 bases to trimming and J lost 7 bases; unmatched junction nucleotides: 11. Study-level points and caveats: Clonal diversity was possibly underestimated, and white British individuals and females predominated among donors. Increased Spike-specific TCR breadth and depth were observed after two AZD1222 doses. Repertoires were obtained only post-peak T cell response.

Sequencing used immunoSEQ multiplex PCR; TCRdb keeps in-frame clones, though not all of them. The data contain 68,000 or so clones, about nine tenths of them singletons. On this clone itself: The antigen is unknown.

The chain employs TRBV18 and TRBJ1-2; TRBD1 agrees at 12 bases. The specimen comprised peripheral blood, sampled on day 0 of AZD1222 vaccination. This sequence was found in an adult in good health. CDR3 amino acids: CASSGTGGEATSGYTF. As DNA, the CDR3 is TGTGCCAGCTCAGGGACAGGGGGCGAAGCGACATCTGGCTACACCTTC. Using reference TRBV18 and TRBJ1-2 for the parts outside the CDR3, the full variable domain is NAGVMQNPRHLVRRRGQEARLRCSPMKGHSHVYWYRQLPEEGLKFMVYLQKENIIDESGMPKERFSAEFPKEGPSILRIQQVVRGDSAAYFCASSGTGGEATSGYTFGSGTRLTVV.